This entry is about one T cell receptor beta chain. Its matching antigen is unknown. This specimen belongs to a study of neoadjuvant anti-PD-1 for oral cavity cancer. Study context: Patients without progression received a fourth nivolumab dose around day 43, then surgical resection on days 50-56.

Clones were read by immunoSEQ multiplex PCR, and TCRdb kept only the in-frame ones, dropping some. This table has 7,200 or so clones, 65% to 85% appearing once. General observations from the study: Each response group had just a few patients in TCR analyses. Higher pretreatment Treg/Th17 ratios tracked higher pretreatment blood clonality.

Germline loops: CDR1 SGHKS, CDR2 YYEKEE (reference sequence). The CDR3 has 15 amino acids. The trim removed 0 bases at V and 4 bases at J, leaving 6 bases unmatched. The receptor's source is a person aged 35-79 years with oral cavity squamous cell carcinoma. The sequenced sample was PBMCs, obtained before nivolumab (anti-PD-1) treatment. V gene TRBV5-5 combines with J gene TRBJ1-2; 7 positions match TRBD1. The CDR3: CASSLVGQALYGYTF. The CDR3 nucleotides read TGTGCCAGCAGCTTGGTCGGACAGGCTCTCTATGGCTACACCTTC. The complete variable domain, with remaining parts taken from reference TRBV5-5 and TRBJ1-2, reads DAGVTQSPTHLIKTRGQQVTLRCSPISGHKSVSWYQQVLGQGPQFIFQYYEKEERGRGNFPDRFSARQFPNYSSELNVNALLLGDSALYLCASSLVGQALYGYTFGSGTRLTVV.